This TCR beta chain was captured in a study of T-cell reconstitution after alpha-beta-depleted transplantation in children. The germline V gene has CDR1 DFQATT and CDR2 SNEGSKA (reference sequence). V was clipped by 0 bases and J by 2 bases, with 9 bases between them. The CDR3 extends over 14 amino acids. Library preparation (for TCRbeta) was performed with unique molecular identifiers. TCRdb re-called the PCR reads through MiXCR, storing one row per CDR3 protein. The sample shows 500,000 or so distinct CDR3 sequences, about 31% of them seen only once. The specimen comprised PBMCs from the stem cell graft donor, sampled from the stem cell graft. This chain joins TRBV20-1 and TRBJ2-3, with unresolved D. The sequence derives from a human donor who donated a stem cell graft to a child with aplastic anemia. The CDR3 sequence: CSARDRADTDTQYF. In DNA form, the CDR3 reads TGCAGTGCTAGAGATAGGGCCGACACAGATACGCAGTATTTT.